A single sample gave rise to the 27 T cell receptor beta chains below, sequenced in a study of blood T cell repertoires in COVID-19. TCRdb's copy holds only in-frame clones and misses some; the assay was immunoSEQ multiplex PCR. The sample includes about 150,000 clones, roughly 80% of them seen just once. Sequencing input: PBMCs or T cells enriched from blood (not recorded which). The source of these receptors is a woman between 40 and 55 years old who had recovered from COVID-19.

This chain connects TRBV5-6 to TRBJ2-5; TRBD2 matches 10 bases. Per the germline V gene, CDR1 is SGHDT and CDR2 is YYEEEE. The length of the CDR3 is 15 residues. The V gene end was trimmed by 1 base and the J gene end by 0 bases; junction bases not matched to a gene: 0. The CDR3: CASSLTSGNQETQYF. The CDR3 coding sequence is TGTGCCAGCAGCTTGACTAGCGGGAACCAAGAGACCCAGTACTTC.

The chain uses TRBV6-5 and TRBJ1-1; perhaps TRBD1 as D (5 bases). This CDR3 is 15 amino acids long. Germline-derived CDR1 and CDR2 are MNHEY and SVGAGI. Trimming removed 7 bases from V and 1 base from J, with 16 bases in between. CDR3 sequence reads: CASTQPGGGNTEAFF. The CDR3 DNA is TGTGCCAGCACCCAACCGGGGGGAGGGAACACTGAAGCTTTCTTT.

This chain joins TRBV14 and TRBJ1-4; 9 nucleotides agree with TRBD1. The germline V gene has CDR1 SGHDN and CDR2 FVKESK. V was clipped by 1 base and J by 8 bases; unmatched bases: 8. CDR3 length equals 16 residues. CDR3 in amino acids: CASSQGPGQGGEKLFF. For the CDR3, the DNA is TGTGCCAGCAGCCAAGGACCGGGACAGGGAGGAGAAAAACTGTTTTTT.

This clone appeared a single time. The chain joins TRBV7-8 to TRBJ1-1, with 9 bases lining up with TRBD1. CDR1 and CDR2 from the germline V gene are SGHVS and FQNEAQ. The CDR3 has 16 residues. V was pared by 0 bases and J by 3 bases, with 5 bases of the junction left unmatched. The chain's CDR3 is CASSLAGQGFDTEAFF. In DNA, the CDR3 is TGTGCCAGCAGCTTAGCAGGACAGGGGTTTGACACTGAAGCTTTCTTT. Full variable domain (outside the CDR3, taken from reference TRBV7-8 and TRBJ1-1): GAGVSQSPRYKVAKRGQDVALRCDPISGHVSLFWYQQALGQGPEFLTYFQNEAQLDKSGLPSDRFFAERPEGSVSTLKIQRTQQEDSAVYLCASSLAGQGFDTEAFFGQGTRLTVV.

The DNA of the CDR3 is TGTGCCAGCAGTGAAGTCCCGGGACAGAATTCTAACGAGCAGTACTTC. Translation gives CASSEVPGQNSNEQYF. The chain employs TRBV6-1 and TRBJ2-7; 7 positions agree with TRBD1. This CDR3 contains 16 residues. From germline, CDR1 is MNHNS and CDR2 SASEGT. Trimming cost V 1 base and J 5 bases; bases outside gene matches: 11.

V and J are TRBV30 and TRBJ1-2; D gene uncertain. There are 12 residues in the CDR3. The V end was cut by 3 bases, the J end by 7 bases, with 12 bases between. Germline loops: CDR1 GTSNPN, CDR2 SVGIG (reference sequence). The CDR3: CAWRTYRGGYTF. Written as DNA, the CDR3 is TGTGCCTGGAGAACGTATCGGGGTGGCTACACCTTC.

The rearrangement joins TRBV5-1 to TRBJ2-1; 14 bases align to TRBD2. The CDR3 is made up of 16 amino acids. Germline loops: CDR1 SGHRS, CDR2 YFSETQ. The V gene end was trimmed by 4 bases and the J gene end by 6 bases; junction bases not matched to a gene: 6. CDR3 loop: CASSPSGTSGSNEQFF. CDR3 nucleotides: TGCGCCAGCAGCCCGAGTGGGACTAGCGGGAGCAATGAGCAGTTCTTC.

This clone was detected a few times. The chain recombines TRBV18 with TRBJ2-5; no reliable D call. V dropped 2 bases and J dropped 1 base, with 8 bases sitting between them. From germline, CDR1 is KGHSH and CDR2 LQKENI. The CDR3 loop spans 14 amino acids. CDR3 in DNA: TGTGCCAGCTCACCAAATCCCTCCCAAGAGACCCAGTACTTC. Amino acid sequence: CASSPNPSQETQYF.

The rearrangement uses TRBV11-2 and TRBJ1-4, with 9 positions matching TRBD1. After removal of 2 bases from V and 3 bases from J, the junction contained 7 bases not matched to a gene. The CDR3 has 17 residues. Germline V gene lookup returns CDR1 SGHAT and CDR2 FQNNGV. The CDR3, as DNA: TGTGCCAGCAGCTTAAATAACAGGGGGCTTGCTAATGAAAAACTGTTTTTT. It translates to CASSLNNRGLANEKLFF.

The chain links TRBV5-1 to TRBJ1-1, with unresolved D. The germline V gene has CDR1 SGHRS and CDR2 YFSETQ. CDR3 size: 13 residues. The V gene lost 5 bases and the J gene lost 3 bases, with 11 bases spanning the gap. In DNA form, the CDR3 reads TGCGCCAGCAGTAACGACGGGTACACTGAAGCTTTCTTT. Translation: CASSNDGYTEAFF.

The V and J genes are TRBV2 and TRBJ2-1; 7 nucleotides agree with TRBD1. CDR1 and CDR2 from the germline V gene are SNHLY and FYNNEI. The CDR3 totals 14 residues. The V segment lost 6 bases and the J segment 8 bases; nucleotides outside the gene matches: 10. In DNA form, the CDR3 reads TGTGCCAGCAGCAAGGGGGCGCTTTCACATGAGCAGTTCTTC. This codes for CASSKGALSHEQFF.

J is TRBJ1-5 and V is TRBV9; possibly TRBD1 for D (5 bases). CDR3 size: 15 residues. V was trimmed by 3 bases and J by 2 bases, leaving 12 bases between them. The V gene's germline CDR1 is SGDLS and CDR2 YYNGEE. CDR3 nucleotides: TGTGCCAGCAGCGCGACAGCCTCGGGCAATCAGCCCCAGCATTTT. This sequence encodes CASSATASGNQPQHF.

Here the CDR3 reads CASSPSSGRGNEKLFF. The CDR3, as DNA: TGTGCCAGCAGCCCCTCCTCGGGGAGGGGAAATGAAAAACTGTTTTTT. The chain uses TRBV5-8 and TRBJ1-4, with a possible D match to TRBD1 (5 bases). CDR1 and CDR2 from the germline V gene are SGHTS and YDEGEE. The germline V and J ends were trimmed by 4 bases and 5 bases, with 18 bases remaining between them. CDR3 length equals 16 residues.

This clone was seen a handful of times. CDR3 nucleotides: TGTGCCAGCAGCCCCCGGACAGGGATATCCACCGGGGAGCTGTTTTTT. It encodes CASSPRTGISTGELFF. The rearrangement joins TRBV9 to TRBJ2-2; 8 bases match TRBD1. The junction had 9 bases not matched to a gene; V was cut back by 4 bases and J by 4 bases. The germline V gene has CDR1 SGDLS and CDR2 YYNGEE. The CDR3 is made up of 16 amino acids.

The V call is TRBV7-2, the J call TRBJ2-1; 7 bases match TRBD2. The V gene's germline CDR1 is SGHTA and CDR2 FQGNSA. The CDR3 loop spans 13 amino acids. V was clipped by 1 base and J by 10 bases; unmatched bases: 4. CDR3 amino acids: CASSLVAGREQFF. The CDR3 DNA reads TGTGCCAGCAGCTTAGTAGCGGGCAGGGAGCAGTTCTTC.

The V and J genes are TRBV5-5 and TRBJ1-5, with no clear D. CDR3 length: 17 residues. CDR1 and CDR2 (germline): SGHKS, YYEKEE (reference sequence). Trimming pared 2 bases from V and 0 bases from J, leaving 15 bases between. The CDR3 nucleotides read TGTGCCAGCAGCTTTTCAGGTTCCCTTTATAGCAATCAGCCCCAGCATTTT. Residues: CASSFSGSLYSNQPQHF.

The chain carries TRBV2 and TRBJ2-5; D ambiguous. Looked up from germline, CDR1 is SNHLY and CDR2 is FYNNEI. The CDR3 covers 12 residues. Trimming removed 2 bases from V and 4 bases from J, with 5 bases in between. CDR3: CASSETVETQYF. The CDR3 DNA sequence: TGTGCCAGCAGTGAAACTGTAGAGACCCAGTACTTC.

This clone showed up just once. The V gene is TRBV5-4, the J gene TRBJ1-4; 7 bases agree with TRBD1. The trim removed 0 bases at V and 4 bases at J, leaving 6 bases unmatched. Germline loops: CDR1 SGHNT, CDR2 YYREEE (reference sequence). The CDR3 has 16 residues. The CDR3 nucleotides are TGTGCCAGCAGCTTGGCGCCCGGACAGGTTAATGAAAAACTGTTTTTT. Translation gives CASSLAPGQVNEKLFF.

The chain recombines TRBV29-1 with TRBJ2-7; TRBD1 matches 10 bases. Looked up from germline, CDR1 is SQVTM and CDR2 is ANQGSEA. V was pared by 6 bases and J by 3 bases, with 2 bases of the junction left unmatched. The CDR3 is made up of 12 amino acids. The CDR3 spells CSVRTGGYEQYF. The CDR3, as DNA: TGCAGCGTCCGGACAGGGGGCTACGAGCAGTACTTC.

The chain uses TRBV6-2 or TRBV6-3 and TRBJ1-1, with TRBD1 matching 7 bases. The length of the CDR3 is 12 residues. Losses at the gene ends were 5 bases for V and 9 bases for J; bases not matched to a gene: 6. The germline V gene has CDR1 MNHEY and CDR2 SVGEGT. CDR3 residues: CASSGIRGQAFF. The CDR3 DNA reads TGTGCCAGCAGTGGAATTAGGGGGCAAGCTTTCTTT.

The chain links TRBV12-3 or TRBV12-4 to TRBJ1-1, with D tentatively TRBD1 (6 bases). CDR3 length equals 12 residues. The V gene lost 5 bases and the J gene lost 9 bases, with 13 bases spanning the gap. The CDR3 here is CASSNPQGKAFF. The CDR3 DNA reads TGTGCCAGCAGTAACCCACAGGGTAAAGCTTTCTTT.

The chain combines TRBV5-5 with TRBJ1-2; D perhaps matches TRBD1 (5 bases). Trimming cost V 2 bases and J 4 bases, with 15 bases left between them. The CDR3 extends over 15 amino acids. Germline-derived CDR1 and CDR2 are SGHKS and YYEKEE (reference sequence). CDR3 DNA: TGTGCCAGCAGCTTAGGTTTCGGGGGAAGCTATGGCTACACCTTC. Amino acid sequence: CASSLGFGGSYGYTF.

The V and J genes are TRBV6-5 and TRBJ1-3; D remains ambiguous. Trimming pared 5 bases from V and 0 bases from J, leaving 11 bases between. The germline V gene has CDR1 MNHEY and CDR2 SVGAGI. The CDR3 is 15 residues long. Here the CDR3 DNA reads TGTGCCAGCAGTCCAAGACTGCGCTCTGGAAACACCATATATTTT. Protein: CASSPRLRSGNTIYF.

CDR3 nucleotides: TGTGCCATCAGTGTAACCGAGGTGTCAGCGGATACGCAGTATTTT. This translates into CAISVTEVSADTQYF. The chain has TRBV10-3 and TRBJ2-3; unclear D gene. V lost 4 bases to trimming and J lost 6 bases, with 17 bases between them. CDR1 and CDR2 from the germline V gene are ENHRY and SYGVKD. The CDR3 totals 15 residues.

This chain joins TRBV5-1 and TRBJ2-1; 7 bases match TRBD2. The J segment lost 10 bases and the V segment lost 0 bases, leaving 7 bases of the junction unmatched. The CDR3 sequence is 14 residues long. Germline V gene data show CDR1 as SGHRS and CDR2 as YFSETQ. In nucleotides, the CDR3 is TGCGCCAGCAGCTTGGAGCCTCAGGGAGGGGAGCAGTTCTTC. Protein: CASSLEPQGGEQFF. The full variable domain, its missing parts supplied by reference TRBV5-1 and TRBJ2-1, is KAGVTQTPRYLIKTRGQQVTLSCSPISGHRSVSWYQQTPGQGLQFLFEYFSETQRNKGNFPGRFSGRQFSNSRSEMNVSTLELGDSALYLCASSLEPQGGEQFFGPGTRLTVL.

The chain has TRBV20-1 and TRBJ2-1; a possible D gene is TRBD2 (5 bases). CDR1 DFQATT and CDR2 SNEGSKA come from the germline V gene (reference sequence). This CDR3 region has 15 residues. V was pared by 3 bases and J by 1 base, with 13 bases between. In DNA, the CDR3 is TGCAGTGCTAGTCCCAGCGGAGTTTCCTACAATGAGCAGTTCTTC. It specifies CSASPSGVSYNEQFF.

The chain combines TRBV29-1 with TRBJ2-1, with D possibly being TRBD2 (5 bases). V was clipped by 5 bases and J by 6 bases, with 23 bases between them. This CDR3 region has 16 residues. Looked up from germline, CDR1 is SQVTM and CDR2 is ANQGSEA. The CDR3, as DNA: TGCAGCGTTAGGCCTAGTGGGAGCCAGTTTCCCAATGAGCAGTTCTTC. Its protein product is CSVRPSGSQFPNEQFF.